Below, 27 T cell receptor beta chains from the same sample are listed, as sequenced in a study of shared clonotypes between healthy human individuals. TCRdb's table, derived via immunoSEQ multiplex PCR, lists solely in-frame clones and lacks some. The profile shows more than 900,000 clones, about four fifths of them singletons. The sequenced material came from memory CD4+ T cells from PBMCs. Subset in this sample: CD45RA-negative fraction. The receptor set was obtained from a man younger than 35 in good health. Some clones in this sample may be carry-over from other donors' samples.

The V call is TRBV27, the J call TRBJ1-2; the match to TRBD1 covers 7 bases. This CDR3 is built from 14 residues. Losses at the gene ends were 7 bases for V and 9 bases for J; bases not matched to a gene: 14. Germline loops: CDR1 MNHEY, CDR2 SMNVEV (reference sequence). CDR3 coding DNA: TGTGCCAGCACCCCAACGGGAGGGGGCGATCGCTACACCTTC. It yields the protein CASTPTGGGDRYTF.

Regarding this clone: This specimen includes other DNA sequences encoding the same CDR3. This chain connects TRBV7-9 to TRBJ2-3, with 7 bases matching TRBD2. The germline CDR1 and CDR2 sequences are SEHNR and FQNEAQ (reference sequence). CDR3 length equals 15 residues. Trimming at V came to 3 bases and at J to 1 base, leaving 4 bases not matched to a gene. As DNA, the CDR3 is TGTGCCAGCAGCTTGGGGCTAGCGGGCACAGATACGCAGTATTTT. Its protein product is CASSLGLAGTDTQYF.

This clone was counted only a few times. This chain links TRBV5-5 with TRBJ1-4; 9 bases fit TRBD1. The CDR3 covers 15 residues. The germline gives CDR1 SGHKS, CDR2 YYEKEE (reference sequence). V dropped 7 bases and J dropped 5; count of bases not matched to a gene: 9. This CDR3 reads CASQRYGTGNEKLFF. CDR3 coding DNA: TGTGCCAGCCAAAGATACGGGACAGGGAATGAAAAACTGTTTTTT.

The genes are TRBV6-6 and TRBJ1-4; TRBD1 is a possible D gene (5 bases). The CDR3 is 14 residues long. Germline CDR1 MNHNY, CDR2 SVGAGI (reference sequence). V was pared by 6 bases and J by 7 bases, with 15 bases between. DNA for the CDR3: TGTGCCAGCAGCCCGGGACTGGGAGGTGAAAAACTGTTTTTT. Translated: CASSPGLGGEKLFF.

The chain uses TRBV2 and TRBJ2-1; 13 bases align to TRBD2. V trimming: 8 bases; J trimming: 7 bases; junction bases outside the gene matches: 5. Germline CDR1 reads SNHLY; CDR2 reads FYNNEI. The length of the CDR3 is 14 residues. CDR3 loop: CASLTSGRGNEQFF. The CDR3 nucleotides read TGTGCCAGCCTAACTAGCGGGAGGGGGAATGAGCAGTTCTTC.

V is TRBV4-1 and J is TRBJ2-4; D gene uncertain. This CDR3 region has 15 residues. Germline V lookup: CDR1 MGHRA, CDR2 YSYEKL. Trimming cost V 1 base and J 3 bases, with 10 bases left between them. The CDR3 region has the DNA TGCGCCAGCAGCCAAGTATTGAGTTTCAAAAACATTCAGTACTTC. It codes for CASSQVLSFKNIQYF.

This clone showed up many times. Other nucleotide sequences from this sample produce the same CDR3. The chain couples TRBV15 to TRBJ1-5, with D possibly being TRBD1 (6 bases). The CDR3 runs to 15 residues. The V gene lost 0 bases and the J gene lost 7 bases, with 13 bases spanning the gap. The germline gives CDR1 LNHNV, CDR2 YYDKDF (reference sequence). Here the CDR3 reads CATSREGRGGQPQHF. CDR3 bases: TGTGCCACCAGCAGAGAGGGCAGGGGAGGGCAGCCCCAGCATTTT.

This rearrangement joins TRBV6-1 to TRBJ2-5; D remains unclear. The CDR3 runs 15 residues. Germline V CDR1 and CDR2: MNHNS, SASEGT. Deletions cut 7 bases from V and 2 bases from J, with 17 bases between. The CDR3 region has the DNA TGTGCCAGCAAGCGAAGCACGCCCGCTCAAGAGACCCAGTACTTC. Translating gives CASKRSTPAQETQYF.

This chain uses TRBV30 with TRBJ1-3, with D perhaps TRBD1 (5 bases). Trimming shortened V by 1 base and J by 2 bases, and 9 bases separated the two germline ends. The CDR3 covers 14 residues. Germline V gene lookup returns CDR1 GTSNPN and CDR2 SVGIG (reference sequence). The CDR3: CAWSAGMPGNTIYF. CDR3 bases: TGTGCCTGGAGTGCAGGGATGCCTGGAAACACCATATATTTT.

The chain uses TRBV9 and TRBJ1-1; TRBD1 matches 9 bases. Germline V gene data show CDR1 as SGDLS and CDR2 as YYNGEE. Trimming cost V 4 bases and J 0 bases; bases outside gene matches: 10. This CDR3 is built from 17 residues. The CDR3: CASSNRDRVLVNTEAFF. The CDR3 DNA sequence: TGTGCCAGCAGCAACCGGGACAGGGTTCTTGTGAACACTGAAGCTTTCTTT.

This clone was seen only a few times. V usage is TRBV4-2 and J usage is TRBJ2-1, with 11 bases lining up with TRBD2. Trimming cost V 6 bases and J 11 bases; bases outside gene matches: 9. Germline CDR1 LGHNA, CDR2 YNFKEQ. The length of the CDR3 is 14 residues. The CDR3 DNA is TGTGCCAGCAGTCCTGTACTAGCGGGAGAAAAGCAGTTCTTC. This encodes CASSPVLAGEKQFF.

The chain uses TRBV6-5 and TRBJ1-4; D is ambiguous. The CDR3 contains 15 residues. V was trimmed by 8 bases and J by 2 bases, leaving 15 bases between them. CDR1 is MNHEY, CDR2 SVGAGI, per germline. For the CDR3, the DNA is TGTGCCAGCGGGATAGGACCGGCTACTAATGAAAAACTGTTTTTT. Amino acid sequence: CASGIGPATNEKLFF.

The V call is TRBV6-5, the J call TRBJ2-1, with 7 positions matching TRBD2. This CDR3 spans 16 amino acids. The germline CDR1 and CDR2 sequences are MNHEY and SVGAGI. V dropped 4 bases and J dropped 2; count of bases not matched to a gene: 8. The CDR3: CASSLGEGGPYNEQFF. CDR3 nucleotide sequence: TGTGCCAGCAGTTTAGGGGAGGGAGGGCCCTACAATGAGCAGTTCTTC.

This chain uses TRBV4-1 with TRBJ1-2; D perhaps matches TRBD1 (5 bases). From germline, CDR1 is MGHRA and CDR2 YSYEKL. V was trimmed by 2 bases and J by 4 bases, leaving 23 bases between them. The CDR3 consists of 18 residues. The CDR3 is CASSQLSRERGGIYGYTF. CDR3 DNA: TGCGCCAGCAGCCAACTGAGCCGGGAGAGGGGCGGGATCTATGGCTACACCTTC.

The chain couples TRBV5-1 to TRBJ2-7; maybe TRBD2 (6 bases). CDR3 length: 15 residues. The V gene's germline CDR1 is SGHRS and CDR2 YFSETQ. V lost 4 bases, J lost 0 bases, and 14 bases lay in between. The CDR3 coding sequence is TGCGCCAGCAGCCTCTGGGCGGGGCGCTCCTACGAGCAGTACTTC. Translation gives CASSLWAGRSYEQYF.

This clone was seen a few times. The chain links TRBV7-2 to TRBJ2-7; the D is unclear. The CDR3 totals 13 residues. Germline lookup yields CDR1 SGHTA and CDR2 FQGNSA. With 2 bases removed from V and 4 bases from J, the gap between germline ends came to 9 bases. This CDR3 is CASSLWVQYEQYF. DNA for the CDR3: TGTGCCAGCAGCTTATGGGTCCAGTACGAGCAGTACTTC.

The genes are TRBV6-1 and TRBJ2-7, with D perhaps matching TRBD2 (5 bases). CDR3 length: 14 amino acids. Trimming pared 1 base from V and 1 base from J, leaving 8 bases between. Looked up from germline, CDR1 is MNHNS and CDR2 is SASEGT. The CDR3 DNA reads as TGTGCCAGCAGTGAAGGAGGGCCGTCCTACGAGCAGTACTTC. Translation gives CASSEGGPSYEQYF.

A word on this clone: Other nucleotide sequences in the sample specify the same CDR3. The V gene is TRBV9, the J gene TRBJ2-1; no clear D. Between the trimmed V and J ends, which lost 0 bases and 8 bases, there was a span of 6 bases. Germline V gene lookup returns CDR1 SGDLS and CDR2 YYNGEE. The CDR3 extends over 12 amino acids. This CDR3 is CASSVVGDEQFF. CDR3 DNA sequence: TGTGCCAGCAGCGTAGTTGGGGATGAGCAGTTCTTC.

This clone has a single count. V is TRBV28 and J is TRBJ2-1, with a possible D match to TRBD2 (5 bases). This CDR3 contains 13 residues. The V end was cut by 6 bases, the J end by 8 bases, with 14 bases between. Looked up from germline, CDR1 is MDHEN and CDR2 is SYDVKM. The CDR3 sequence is CASSGRVRDEQFF. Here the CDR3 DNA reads TGTGCCAGCAGCGGACGGGTGAGGGATGAGCAGTTCTTC.

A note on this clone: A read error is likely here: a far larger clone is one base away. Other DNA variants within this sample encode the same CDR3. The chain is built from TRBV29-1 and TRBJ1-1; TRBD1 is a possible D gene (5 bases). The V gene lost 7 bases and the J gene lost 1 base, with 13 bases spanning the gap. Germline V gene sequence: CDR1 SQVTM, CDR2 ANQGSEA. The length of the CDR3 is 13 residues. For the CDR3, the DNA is TGCAGCGCTGCGCAGGGAACGAACACTGAAGCTTTCTTT. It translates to CSAAQGTNTEAFF.

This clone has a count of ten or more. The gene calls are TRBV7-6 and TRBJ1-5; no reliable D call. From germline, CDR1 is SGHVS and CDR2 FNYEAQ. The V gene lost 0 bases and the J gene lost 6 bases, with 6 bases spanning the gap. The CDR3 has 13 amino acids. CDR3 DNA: TGTGCCAGCAGCTTAGCTGGAGGTCAGCCCCAGCATTTT. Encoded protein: CASSLAGGQPQHF.

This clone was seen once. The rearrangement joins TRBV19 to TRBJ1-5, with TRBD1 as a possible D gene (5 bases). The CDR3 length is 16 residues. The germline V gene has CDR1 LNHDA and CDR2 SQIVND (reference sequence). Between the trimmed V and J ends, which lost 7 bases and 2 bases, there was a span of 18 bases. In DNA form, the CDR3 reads TGTGCCAGTACAGGGACCCACCTGGGGGGCAATCAGCCCCAGCATTTT. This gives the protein CASTGTHLGGNQPQHF.

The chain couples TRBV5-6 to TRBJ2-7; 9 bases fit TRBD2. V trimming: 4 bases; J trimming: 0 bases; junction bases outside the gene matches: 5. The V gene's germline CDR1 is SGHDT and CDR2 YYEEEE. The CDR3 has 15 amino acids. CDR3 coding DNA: TGTGCCAGCAGCCCCAGACTAGCGGCCTCCTACGAGCAGTACTTC. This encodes CASSPRLAASYEQYF. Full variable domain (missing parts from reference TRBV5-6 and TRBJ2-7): DAGVTQSPTHLIKTRGQQVTLRCSPKSGHDTVSWYQQALGQGPQFIFQYYEEEERQRGNFPDRFSGHQFPNYSSELNVNALLLGDSALYLCASSPRLAASYEQYFGPGTRLTVT.

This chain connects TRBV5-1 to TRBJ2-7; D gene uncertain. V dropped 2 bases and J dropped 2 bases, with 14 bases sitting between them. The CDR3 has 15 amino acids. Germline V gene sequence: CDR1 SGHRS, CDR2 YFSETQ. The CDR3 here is CASSFNEALTYEQYF. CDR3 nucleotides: TGCGCCAGCAGCTTCAACGAGGCCCTGACCTACGAGCAGTACTTC.

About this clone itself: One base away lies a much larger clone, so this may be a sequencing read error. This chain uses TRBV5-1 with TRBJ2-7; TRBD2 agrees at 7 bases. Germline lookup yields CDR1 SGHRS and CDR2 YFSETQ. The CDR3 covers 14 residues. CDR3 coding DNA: TGCGCCAGCGGCTTGGGGAGGGGTTTGTACGAGCAGTACTTC. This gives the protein CASGLGRGLYEQYF. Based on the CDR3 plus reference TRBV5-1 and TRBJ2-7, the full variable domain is KAGVTQTPRYLIKTRGQQVTLSCSPISGHRSVSWYQQTPGQGLQFLFEYFSETQRNKGNFPGRFSGRQFSNSRSEMNVSTLELGDSALYLCASGLGRGLYEQYFGPGTRLTVT.

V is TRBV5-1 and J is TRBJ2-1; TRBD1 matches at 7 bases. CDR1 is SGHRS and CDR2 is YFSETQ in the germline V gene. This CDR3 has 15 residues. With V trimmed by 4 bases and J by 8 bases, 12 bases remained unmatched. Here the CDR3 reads CASSPGTDPRHEQFF. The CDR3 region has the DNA TGCGCCAGCAGCCCGGGGACAGACCCTAGGCATGAGCAGTTCTTC.

The DNA for the CDR3 is TGTGCCAGCAGCTGGGGGACCGGGGAGCTGTTTTTT. Translation: CASSWGTGELFF. The chain couples TRBV2 to TRBJ2-2; D assignment may be TRBD1 or TRBD2 (5 bases each). CDR1 and CDR2 (germline): SNHLY, FYNNEI. CDR3 length: 12 residues. V was cut by 6 bases and J by 5 bases, with 7 bases left in between. Drawing the rest from reference TRBV2 and TRBJ2-2, the complete variable domain is EPEVTQTPSHQVTQMGQEVILRCVPISNHLYFYWYRQILGQKVEFLVSFYNNEISEKSEIFDDQFSVERPDGSNFTLKIRSTKLEDSAMYFCASSWGTGELFFGEGSRLTVL.